This T cell receptor (beta chain) was sequenced during a study of T-cell reconstitution after alpha-beta-depleted transplantation in children. Unique molecular identifiers featured in how the TCRbeta library was prepared. In TCRdb, the PCR reads were re-called with MiXCR into one record per CDR3 protein. The data hold about 610,000 distinct CDR3 sequences, with roughly a tenth observed a single time. This clonotype was detected only a few times. V was cut by 10 bases and J by 1 base, with 23 bases left in between. CDR3 length: 17 amino acids. Germline V gene sequence: CDR1 MDHEN, CDR2 SYDVKM. The clonotype originates from a human donor who donated a stem cell graft to a child with acute myeloid leukemia. The rearrangement uses TRBV28 and TRBJ2-4, with D possibly being TRBD2 (7 bases). This material consisted of PBMCs from the stem cell graft donor, taken from the stem cell graft. The chain's CDR3 is CATQTLGGGPAKNIQYF. Written as DNA, the CDR3 is TGTGCCACTCAAACATTAGGGGGAGGGCCGGCCAAAAACATTCAGTACTTC.